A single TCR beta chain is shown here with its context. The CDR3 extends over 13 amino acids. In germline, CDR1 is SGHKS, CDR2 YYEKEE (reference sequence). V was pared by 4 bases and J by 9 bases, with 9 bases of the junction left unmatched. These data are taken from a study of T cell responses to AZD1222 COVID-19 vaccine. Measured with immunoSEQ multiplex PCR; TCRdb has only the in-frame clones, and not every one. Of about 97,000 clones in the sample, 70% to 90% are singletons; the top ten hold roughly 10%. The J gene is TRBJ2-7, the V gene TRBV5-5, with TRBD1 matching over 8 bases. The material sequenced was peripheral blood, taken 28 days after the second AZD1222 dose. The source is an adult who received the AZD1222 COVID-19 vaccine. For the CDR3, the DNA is TGTGCCAGCAGCGTCTACAGGGGGGAAGCGCAGTACTTC. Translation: CASSVYRGEAQYF.